Below, 10 T cell receptor beta chains from the same sample are listed, as sequenced in a study of CD8 T cells in ankylosing spondylitis. Using its own MiXCR run on the 5' RACE reads, TCRdb lists one record per CDR3 protein. The sample consists of 30,000 to 40,000 distinct CDR3 sequences, about a tenth of them appearing once. The sample consisted of blood, either unsorted or a sorted T cell fraction (not recorded which). Receptors were obtained from a male donor with ankylosing spondylitis or in good health (not recorded which).

By proportion, this clonotype is medium-sized. This chain uses TRBV6-1 with TRBJ1-2; possible D gene TRBD1, 6 bases. This CDR3 has 14 residues. Germline V gene sequence: CDR1 MNHNS, CDR2 SASEGT. The V and J ends lost 6 bases and 0 bases respectively, with 11 bases between them. CDR3 in DNA: TGTGCCAGCAGCCGGACAGCCGCTAACTATGGCTACACCTTC. It encodes CASSRTAANYGYTF.

This clonotype was counted at least ten times. CDR3 residues: CASSLELAGAGGEQYF. The DNA for the CDR3 is TGTGCCAGCAGCTTAGAACTAGCGGGAGCCGGGGGAGAGCAGTACTTC. The chain joins TRBV7-2 to TRBJ2-7; 11 bases line up with TRBD2. Per the germline V gene, CDR1 is SGHTA and CDR2 is FQGNSA. This CDR3 has 16 amino acids. After removal of 1 base from V and 7 bases from J, the junction contained 9 bases not matched to a gene.

This clonotype was seen many times. The chain has TRBV13 and TRBJ2-5; D might be TRBD2 (5 bases). The CDR3 runs to 15 residues. Trimming removed 4 bases from V and 1 base from J, with 13 bases in between. Germline-derived CDR1 and CDR2 are PRHDT and FYEKMQ (reference sequence). In nucleotides, the CDR3 is TGTGCCAGCAGCTCAGAGGGATTAACCCAAGAGACCCAGTACTTC. Protein: CASSSEGLTQETQYF.

This clonotype was observed many times. The chain uses TRBV7-9 and TRBJ1-4; a possible D gene is TRBD1 (5 bases). Trimming cost V 4 bases and J 2 bases, with 11 bases left between them. CDR3 size: 15 residues. Germline CDR1 is SEHNR and CDR2 is FQNEAQ (reference sequence). The CDR3 loop reads CASSYTGSTNEKLFF. The DNA of the CDR3 is TGTGCCAGCAGCTACACAGGTTCCACTAATGAAAAACTGTTTTTT.

This clonotype has ten or more counts. This chain joins TRBV7-9 and TRBJ2-1; 8 bases fit TRBD1. The junction had 11 bases not matched to a gene; V was cut back by 1 base and J by 6 bases. Germline-derived CDR1 and CDR2 are SEHNR and FQNEAQ (reference sequence). The CDR3 runs to 17 residues. The CDR3 nucleotides are TGTGCCAGCAGCTTAGTTTCCCTTGGACAGGGCAGCAATGAGCAGTTCTTC. Its translation is CASSLVSLGQGSNEQFF.

This clonotype was seen repeatedly, ten times or more. The CDR3 sequence is CAISESLGNEQYF. The DNA for the CDR3 is TGTGCCATCAGTGAGTCTCTCGGAAACGAGCAGTACTTC. The genes are TRBV10-3 and TRBJ2-7; D gene ambiguous. The CDR3 spans 13 residues. V was shortened by 0 bases and J by 5 bases, with 8 bases between the two germline ends. CDR1 and CDR2 from the germline V gene are ENHRY and SYGVKD.

This clonotype was detected a few times. The chain combines TRBV11-2 with TRBJ2-2; 8 nucleotides line up with TRBD2. Losses at the gene ends were 5 bases for V and 5 bases for J; bases not matched to a gene: 10. This CDR3 spans 16 amino acids. Looked up from germline, CDR1 is SGHAT and CDR2 is FQNNGV. The CDR3 DNA follows: TGTGCCAGCAGCCCGGGTGCGGGAGGTTGGACCGGGGAGCTGTTTTTT. Protein product: CASSPGAGGWTGELFF. The full variable domain, in which reference TRBV11-2 and TRBJ2-2 provide the parts outside the CDR3, is EAGVAQSPRYKIIEKRQSVAFWCNPISGHATLYWYQQILGQGPKLLIQFQNNGVVDDSQLPKDRFSAERLKGVDSTLKIQPAKLEDSAVYLCASSPGAGGWTGELFFGEGSRLTVL.

This clonotype was counted at least ten times. The V gene is TRBV14, the J gene TRBJ2-1, with 11 nucleotides matching TRBD2. The length of the CDR3 is 16 residues. V lost 6 bases to trimming and J lost 4 bases; unmatched junction nucleotides: 8. The germline V gene encodes CDR1 SGHDN and CDR2 FVKESK. The CDR3 is CASRSGTSGNYNEQFF. The CDR3 DNA follows: TGTGCCAGCAGGTCCGGGACTAGCGGAAATTACAATGAGCAGTTCTTC.

This clonotype is categorized as medium-sized. The V call is TRBV29-1, the J call TRBJ2-2; D gene ambiguous. V was pared by 3 bases and J by 0 bases, with 5 bases between. The CDR3 spans 13 residues. Germline loops: CDR1 SQVTM, CDR2 ANQGSEA. DNA of the CDR3: TGCAGCGTTGACAGAACGAACACCGGGGAGCTGTTTTTT. It is translated as CSVDRTNTGELFF.

This clonotype was recorded many times. The chain employs TRBV18 and TRBJ2-3; D call uncertain. The CDR3 is made up of 14 amino acids. V gave up 3 bases and J gave up 5 bases, with 12 bases separating them. Per germline, CDR1 KGHSH and CDR2 LQKENI. CDR3 in DNA: TGTGCCAGCTCACCTCGGGCCCCGCGAGATACGCAGTATTTT. It encodes CASSPRAPRDTQYF.